This TCR beta chain was sequenced in a study of cytomegalovirus exposure and HLA in healthy donors. V lost 2 bases and J lost 10, with 12 bases in between. Germline V gene sequence: CDR1 LNHDA, CDR2 SQIVND (reference sequence). This CDR3 has 14 residues. Both 60 Vbeta primers and 13 Jbeta primers went into the PCR. Libraries were prepared by immunoSEQ multiplex PCR; TCRdb keeps only in-frame clonotypes and omits some of them. This table has 150,000 to 200,000 clones, 78% appearing once. The chain has TRBV19 and TRBJ1-6, with TRBD1 as a possible D gene (6 bases). This TCR came from a woman in her forties in good health and CMV-seronegative. Sequencing was done on a sample of PBMCs. Here the CDR3 DNA reads TGTGCCAGTAGTATACAGGGGAGTGGGTCACCCCTCCACTTT. It translates to CASSIQGSGSPLHF.